The T cell receptor (beta chain) under discussion was sequenced for a study of shared clonotypes between healthy human individuals. The wider study: There were three CD4 naive, three CD4 memory, two CD8 naive and one CD8 memory plates per donor.

Positively selected for CCR7, the CD45RO-negative cells used as naive CD8 cells excluded terminally differentiated effector memory CD45RA+ cells. Study donors comprised healthy, HIV-negative adults devoid of recent acute infection or vaccination. A word on this clone: Its antigen is unknown. This sample includes further DNA sequences coding for the same CDR3.

This CDR3 spans 12 amino acids. The ends were cut back, 6 bases at V and 0 bases at J, with 5 bases in the middle. Per germline, CDR1 MNHEY and CDR2 SMNVEV (reference sequence). Produced via immunoSEQ multiplex PCR; TCRdb's table is partial and in-frame only. The table has about 2 million clones, around 96% seen once. Study findings and constraints: Shared clonotypes: roughly 4.7% naive CD4, around 3.5% naive CD8, about 2.2% memory CD4, 0.4% to 0.5% memory CD8. The small donor group covered limited genetic and exposure diversity.

The chain combines TRBV27 with TRBJ2-5; D not certain. The TCR comes from a man between 18 and 29 years old in good health. The sequencing input was naive CD8+ T cells sorted from blood. CDR3 amino acids: CASRGYQETQYF. CDR3 sequence (DNA): TGTGCCAGCAGGGGGTACCAAGAGACCCAGTACTTC.